Each of the 9 T cell receptor beta chains below was sequenced from the same sample in a study of T cells in Graves' hyperthyroidism and ophthalmopathy. Amplified TCR beta CDR3 regions derived from RNA transcripts. The TCR CDR3 was amplified in a first-round RT-PCR using the HTBI primer set. TCRdb redid the calling of the multiplex PCR reads with MiXCR, one entry per CDR3 protein. The repertoire consists of under 350,000 distinct CDR3 sequences, with 15% to 20% occurring once and the leading ten covering around 50%. The specimen sequenced was blood. These receptors were collected from a woman in her 50s with Graves' hyperthyroidism.

V usage is TRBV7-8 and J usage is TRBJ2-7; 7 bases align to TRBD1. The CDR3 runs to 15 residues. J was trimmed by 7 bases and V by 1 base; bases with no gene match: 10. Germline CDR1 SGHVS, CDR2 FQNEAQ. In DNA, the CDR3 is TGTGCCAGCAGCTTAGGTACCCAGGGGGTTTGGGAGCAGTACGTC. The encoded protein is CASSLGTQGVWEQYV.

This clonotype was seen a few times. V is TRBV20-1 and J is TRBJ1-4; weak D call: TRBD1 (5 bases). Looked up from germline, CDR1 is DFQATT and CDR2 is SNEGSKA (reference sequence). CDR3 length equals 13 residues. V was shortened by 7 bases and J by 1 base, with 10 bases between the two germline ends. The CDR3 DNA sequence: TGCAGTGTTCGGGGCGGAACTAATGAAAAACTGTTTTTT. As protein: CSVRGGTNEKLFF.

The chain employs TRBV10-2 and TRBJ1-1; perhaps TRBD1 as D (5 bases). The CDR3 contains 14 residues. Trimming took off 2 bases at V and 11 bases at J, with 18 bases between the two ends. Germline assignment: CDR1 WSHSY and CDR2 SAAADI. CDR3 residues: CASSESRVWGGAFF. The CDR3 DNA reads as TGCGCCAGCAGTGAGAGCAGGGTTTGGGGGGGGGCTTTCTTT.

In this sample, this clonotype turned up many times. The chain combines TRBV20-1 with TRBJ2-1, with 9 bases matching TRBD1. Germline V gene lookup returns CDR1 DFQATT and CDR2 SNEGSKA (reference sequence). The CDR3 totals 15 residues. The V segment lost 6 bases and the J segment 1 base; nucleotides outside the gene matches: 7. This CDR3 is CSALGQGWSYNEQFF. The CDR3 coding sequence is TGCAGTGCCCTCGGACAGGGGTGGTCCTACAATGAGCAGTTCTTC.

The DNA for the CDR3 is TGTGCAGACTCAGCAGGAGTACTCTCAACTAATGAAAAACTGTTTTTT. Its protein is CADSAGVLSTNEKLFF. This sequence joins TRBV2 and TRBJ1-4; no firm D call. Looked up from germline, CDR1 is SNHLY and CDR2 is FYNNEI. The CDR3 consists of 16 residues.

This clonotype was counted between two and nine times. V usage is TRBV7-9 and J usage is TRBJ2-7; 9 bases align to TRBD1. This CDR3 contains 17 residues. V was pared by 5 bases and J by 3 bases, with 14 bases of the junction left unmatched. Germline V gene data show CDR1 as SEHNR and CDR2 as FQNEAQ (reference sequence). The CDR3 DNA is TGTGCCAGCAGCAAGTGGGGCGACGGGACAGGGTTCTACGAGCAGTACTTC. The encoded protein is CASSKWGDGTGFYEQYF.

CDR3 nucleotide sequence: TGTGCCAGCAGTGCAGGGGAGGGGCAAGAGACCCAGTACTTC. Residues: CASSAGEGQETQYF. V and J are TRBV6-1 and TRBJ2-5; D possibly corresponds to TRBD2 (7 bases). Germline assignment: CDR1 MNHNS and CDR2 SASEGT. Trimming stripped 4 bases from V and 2 bases from J, with 11 bases between. This CDR3 has 14 residues.

Concerning this clonotype: The CDR3 ends on some other residue instead of the conserved phenylalanine or tryptophan, so this is likely a read error. V usage is TRBV5-1 and J usage is TRBJ2-5; 7 bases are a match to TRBD1. CDR3 size: 14 residues. V lost 7 bases and J lost 1; bases outside the gene matches: 7. Germline CDR1 reads SGHRS; CDR2 reads YFSETQ. CDR3 in amino acids: CASGQGQSQETQYL. CDR3 bases: TGCGCCAGCGGCCAGGGACAGAGCCAAGAGACCCAGTACCTC.

This clonotype was detected ten times or more. The chain is built from TRBV2 and TRBJ2-2; 8 bases align to TRBD2. CDR1 and CDR2 (germline): SNHLY, FYNNEI. The CDR3 is made up of 15 amino acids. The junction had 4 bases not matched to a gene; V was cut back by 6 bases and J by 1 base. The CDR3 is CASRGLAGNTGELFF. For the CDR3, the DNA is TGTGCCAGCAGGGGTCTAGCGGGGAACACCGGGGAGCTGTTTTTT.